This TCR beta chain stems from a study of cytomegalovirus exposure and HLA in healthy donors. Both 60 Vbeta primers and 13 Jbeta primers went into the PCR. The data were produced by immunoSEQ multiplex PCR, yet TCRdb's version contains in-frame clones alone and is incomplete. The sample comprises about 140,000 clones, roughly 75% of which are singletons, and about 4.4% rests with the top ten. On this clone itself: The target antigen is unknown.

The CDR3 length is 12 residues. The ends lost 8 bases at V and 5 bases at J; junction bases unmatched: 2. CDR1 MDHEN and CDR2 SYDVKM come from the germline V gene. Notes on the study in general: Donors belonging to an Asian-associated ancestry cluster reportedly showed fewer N-insertions in productive TCRs than the approximately 680-donor mean, according to what a later analysis found.

The chain couples TRBV28 to TRBJ2-5; 10 nucleotides agree with TRBD1. The source material was PBMCs. The clonotype originates from a young man in good health. The CDR3, as DNA: TGTGCCAGCGACAGGGGGCGTGAGACCCAGTACTTC. Amino acids: CASDRGRETQYF.